Listed here are 2 T cell receptor beta chains from one sample, sequenced in a study of beta chain features in type 1 diabetes. Study-level points and caveats: A moderate, significant TCRB CDR3 shortening appeared in type 1 diabetes across four CD4+ subsets.

The antigens of these receptors remain unknown. Isolated RNA was reverse transcribed in full, so expressed TCRB transcripts were sequenced. Method: immunoSEQ multiplex PCR; TCRdb's copy keeps in-frame clones and lacks some. This table has 500,000 to 650,000 clones, roughly an eighth appearing once. Sequencing input: naive CD4+ T cells from blood. The receptors originated from a man aged 25-45 years with type 1 diabetes.

This clone occurred a few times. The rearrangement links TRBV15 to TRBJ1-1; no clear D. The CDR3 consists of 13 residues. V was pared by 4 bases and J by 2 bases, with 8 bases between. Germline V gene lookup returns CDR1 LNHNV and CDR2 YYDKDF (reference sequence). The CDR3 DNA reads TGTGCCACCAGCAAAGTTGATAACACTGAAGCTTTCTTT. It encodes CATSKVDNTEAFF. Full variable domain (outside the CDR3, taken from reference TRBV15 and TRBJ1-1): DAMVIQNPRYQVTQFGKPVTLSCSQTLNHNVMYWYQQKSSQAPKLLFHYYDKDFNNEADTPDNFQSRRPNTSFCFLDIRSPGLGDTAMYLCATSKVDNTEAFFGQGTRLTVV.

A remark on this clone: This CDR3 is also generated by other DNA sequences in the sample. This rearrangement joins TRBV7-2 to TRBJ2-1; D is undetermined. The CDR3 is 15 amino acids. Looked up from germline, CDR1 is SGHTA and CDR2 is FQGNSA. V was clipped by 4 bases and J by 0 bases, with 10 bases between them. CDR3 amino acids: CASSSGGSSYNEQFF. The CDR3 DNA sequence: TGTGCCAGCAGCTCCGGCGGAAGCTCCTACAATGAGCAGTTCTTC.